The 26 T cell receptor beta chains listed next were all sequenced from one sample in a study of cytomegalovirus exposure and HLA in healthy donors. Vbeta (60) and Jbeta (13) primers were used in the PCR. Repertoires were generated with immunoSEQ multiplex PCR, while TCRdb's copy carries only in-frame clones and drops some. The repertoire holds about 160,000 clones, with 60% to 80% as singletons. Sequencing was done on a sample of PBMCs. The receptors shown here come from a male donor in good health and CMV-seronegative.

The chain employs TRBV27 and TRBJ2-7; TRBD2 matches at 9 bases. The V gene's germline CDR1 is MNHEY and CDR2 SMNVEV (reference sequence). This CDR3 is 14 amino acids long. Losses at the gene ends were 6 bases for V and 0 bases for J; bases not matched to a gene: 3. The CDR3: CASRVSGSSYEQYF. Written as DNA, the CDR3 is TGTGCCAGCAGAGTTAGCGGGAGCTCCTACGAGCAGTACTTC.

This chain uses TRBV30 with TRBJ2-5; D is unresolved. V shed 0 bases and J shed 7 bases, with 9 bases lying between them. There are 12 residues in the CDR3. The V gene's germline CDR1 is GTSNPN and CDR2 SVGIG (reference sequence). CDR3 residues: CAWSVPHGTQYF. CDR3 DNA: TGTGCCTGGAGTGTACCCCACGGGACCCAGTACTTC.

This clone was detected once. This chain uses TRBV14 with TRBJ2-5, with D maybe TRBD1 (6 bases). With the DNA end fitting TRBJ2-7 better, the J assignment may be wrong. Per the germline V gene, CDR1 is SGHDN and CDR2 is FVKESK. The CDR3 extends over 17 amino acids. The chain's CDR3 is CASSPLTGTPGLYEQYF. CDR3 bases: TGTGCCAGCAGCCCCCTAACCGGGACACCTGGCCTCTACGAGCAGTACTTC.

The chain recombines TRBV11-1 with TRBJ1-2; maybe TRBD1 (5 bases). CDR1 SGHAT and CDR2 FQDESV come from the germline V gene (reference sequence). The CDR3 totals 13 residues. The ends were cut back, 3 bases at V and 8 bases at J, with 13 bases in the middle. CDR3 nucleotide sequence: TGTGCCAGCAGCTTGGGGCCCGTGGGCGGCTACACCTTC. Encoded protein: CASSLGPVGGYTF.

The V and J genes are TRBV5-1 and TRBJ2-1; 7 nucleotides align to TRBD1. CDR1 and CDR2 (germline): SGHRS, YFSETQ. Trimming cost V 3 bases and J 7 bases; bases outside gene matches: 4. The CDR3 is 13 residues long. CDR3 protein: CASSSTGSNEQFF. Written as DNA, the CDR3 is TGCGCCAGCAGCTCGACAGGGTCTAATGAGCAGTTCTTC.

The CDR3 region is CASSDWRGNQETQYF. CDR3 bases: TGTGCCAGCAGTGATTGGCGGGGGAACCAAGAGACCCAGTACTTC. V is TRBV2 and J is TRBJ2-5; TRBD2 agrees at 7 bases. J was trimmed by 0 bases and V by 3 bases; bases with no gene match: 4. Per the germline V gene, CDR1 is SNHLY and CDR2 is FYNNEI. The CDR3 contains 15 residues.

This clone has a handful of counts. The CDR3 loop reads CASSPRGVSGNTIYF. CDR3 DNA: TGTGCCAGCAGCCCCAGGGGAGTTTCGGGAAACACCATATATTTT. This rearrangement joins TRBV9 to TRBJ1-3; perhaps TRBD1 as D (6 bases). Germline V gene sequence: CDR1 SGDLS, CDR2 YYNGEE. This CDR3 region has 15 residues. Trimming pared 4 bases from V and 4 bases from J, leaving 15 bases between. Complete variable domain (other parts from reference TRBV9 and TRBJ1-3): DSGVTQTPKHLITATGQRVTLRCSPRSGDLSVYWYQQSLDQGLQFLIQYYNGEERAKGNILERFSAQQFPDLHSELNLSSLELGDSALYFCASSPRGVSGNTIYFGEGSWLTVV.

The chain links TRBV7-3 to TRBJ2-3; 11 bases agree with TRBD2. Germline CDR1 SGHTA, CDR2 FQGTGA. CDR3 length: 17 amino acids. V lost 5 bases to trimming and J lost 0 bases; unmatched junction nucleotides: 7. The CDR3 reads CASSTGLAESSTDTQYF. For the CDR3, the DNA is TGTGCCAGCAGCACGGGACTAGCGGAGTCTAGCACAGATACGCAGTATTTT.

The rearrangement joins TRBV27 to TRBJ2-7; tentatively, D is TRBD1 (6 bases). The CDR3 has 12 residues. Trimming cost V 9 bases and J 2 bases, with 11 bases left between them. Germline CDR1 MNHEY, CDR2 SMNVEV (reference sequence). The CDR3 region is CASGRGTYEQYF. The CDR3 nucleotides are TGTGCCAGTGGCAGGGGTACCTACGAGCAGTACTTC.

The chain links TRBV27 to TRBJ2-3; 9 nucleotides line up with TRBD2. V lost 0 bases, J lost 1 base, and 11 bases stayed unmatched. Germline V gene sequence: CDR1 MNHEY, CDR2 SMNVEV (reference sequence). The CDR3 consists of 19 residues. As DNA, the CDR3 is TGTGCCAGCAGTTTATCGGGGCTAGCGGGGACTTGGGGCACAGATACGCAGTATTTT. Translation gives CASSLSGLAGTWGTDTQYF.

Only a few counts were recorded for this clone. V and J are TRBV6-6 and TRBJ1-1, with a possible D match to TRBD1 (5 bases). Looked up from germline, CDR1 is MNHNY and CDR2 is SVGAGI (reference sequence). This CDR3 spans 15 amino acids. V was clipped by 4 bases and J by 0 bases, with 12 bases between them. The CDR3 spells CASSWGTGVNTEAFF. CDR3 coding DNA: TGTGCCAGCAGTTGGGGGACGGGAGTGAACACTGAAGCTTTCTTT.

The CDR3 region is CASSFGQGYGNTIYF. The CDR3 DNA reads TGCGCCAGCAGCTTCGGACAGGGGTATGGAAACACCATATATTTT. This chain joins TRBV5-1 and TRBJ1-3; 9 positions agree with TRBD1. The V segment lost 2 bases and the J segment 3 bases; nucleotides outside the gene matches: 3. The CDR3 extends over 15 amino acids. Germline values: CDR1 SGHRS, CDR2 YFSETQ.

The CDR3 spells CASSPDLAGQYNEQFF. The CDR3 nucleotides are TGCGCCAGCAGTCCGGACCTAGCGGGTCAATACAATGAGCAGTTCTTC. The chain recombines TRBV5-1 with TRBJ2-1; 8 bases fit TRBD2. V gave up 5 bases and J gave up 4 bases; unmatched junction bases: 11. This CDR3 spans 16 amino acids. The V gene's germline CDR1 is SGHRS and CDR2 YFSETQ.

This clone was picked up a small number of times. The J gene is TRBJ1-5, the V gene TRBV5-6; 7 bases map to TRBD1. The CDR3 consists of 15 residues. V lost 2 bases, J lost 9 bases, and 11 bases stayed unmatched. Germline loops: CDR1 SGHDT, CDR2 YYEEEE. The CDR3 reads CASSFGRGDWGPQHF. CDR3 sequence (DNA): TGTGCCAGCAGCTTCGGCAGGGGGGATTGGGGGCCCCAGCATTTT.

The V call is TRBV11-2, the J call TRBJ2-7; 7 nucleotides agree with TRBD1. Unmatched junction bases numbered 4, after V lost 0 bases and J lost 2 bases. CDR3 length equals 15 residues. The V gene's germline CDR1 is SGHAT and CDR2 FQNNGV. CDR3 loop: CASSLDRQGAYEQYF. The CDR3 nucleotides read TGTGCCAGCAGCTTAGATAGGCAGGGGGCCTACGAGCAGTACTTC.

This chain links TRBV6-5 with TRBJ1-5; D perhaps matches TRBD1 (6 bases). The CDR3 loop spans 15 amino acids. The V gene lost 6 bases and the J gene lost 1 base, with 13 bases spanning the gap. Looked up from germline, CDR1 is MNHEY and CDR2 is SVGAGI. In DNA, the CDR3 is TGTGCCAGCAGCCGGAACAGGGAAAGCAATCAGCCCCAGCATTTT. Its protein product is CASSRNRESNQPQHF.

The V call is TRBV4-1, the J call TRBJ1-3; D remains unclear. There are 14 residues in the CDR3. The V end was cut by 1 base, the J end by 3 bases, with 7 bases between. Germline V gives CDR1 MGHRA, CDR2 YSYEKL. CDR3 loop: CASSQGHIGNTIYF. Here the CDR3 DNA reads TGCGCCAGCAGCCAAGGACATATTGGAAACACCATATATTTT.

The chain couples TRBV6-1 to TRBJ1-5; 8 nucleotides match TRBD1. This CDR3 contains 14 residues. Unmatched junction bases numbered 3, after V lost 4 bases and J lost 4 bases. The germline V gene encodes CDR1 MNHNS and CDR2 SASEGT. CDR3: CASSAQGGNQPQHF. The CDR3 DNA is TGTGCCAGCAGTGCACAGGGGGGGAATCAGCCCCAGCATTTT.

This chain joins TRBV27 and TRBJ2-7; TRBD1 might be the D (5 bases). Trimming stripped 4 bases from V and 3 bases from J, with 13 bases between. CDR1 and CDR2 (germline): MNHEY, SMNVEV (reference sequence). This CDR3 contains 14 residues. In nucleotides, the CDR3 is TGTGCCAGCAGTTCTAGGGCAGGGTACTACGAGCAGTACTTC. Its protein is CASSSRAGYYEQYF.

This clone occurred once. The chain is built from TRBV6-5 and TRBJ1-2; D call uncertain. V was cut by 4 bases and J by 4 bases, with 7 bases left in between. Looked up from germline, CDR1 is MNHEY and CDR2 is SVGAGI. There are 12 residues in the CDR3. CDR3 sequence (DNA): TGTGCCAGCAGTTCCACAGCCTATGGCTACACCTTC. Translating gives CASSSTAYGYTF.

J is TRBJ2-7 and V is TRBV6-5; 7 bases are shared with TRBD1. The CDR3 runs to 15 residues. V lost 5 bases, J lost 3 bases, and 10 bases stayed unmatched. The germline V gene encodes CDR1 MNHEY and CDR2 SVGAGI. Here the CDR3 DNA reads TGTGCCAGCAGTCCCTCCATGTGGGACAGCTACGAGCAGTACTTC. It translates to CASSPSMWDSYEQYF.

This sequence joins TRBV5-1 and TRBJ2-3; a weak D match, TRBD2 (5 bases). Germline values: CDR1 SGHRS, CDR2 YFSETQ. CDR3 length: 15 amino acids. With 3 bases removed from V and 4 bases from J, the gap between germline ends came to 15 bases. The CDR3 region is CASSYLANKADTQYF. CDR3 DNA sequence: TGCGCCAGCAGCTACTTAGCGAATAAGGCAGATACGCAGTATTTT.

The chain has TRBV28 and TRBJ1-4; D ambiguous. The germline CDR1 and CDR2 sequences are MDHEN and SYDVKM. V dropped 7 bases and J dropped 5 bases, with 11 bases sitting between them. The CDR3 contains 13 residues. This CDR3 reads CASKEPLNEKLFF. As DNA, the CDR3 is TGTGCCAGCAAAGAACCCCTAAATGAAAAACTGTTTTTT.

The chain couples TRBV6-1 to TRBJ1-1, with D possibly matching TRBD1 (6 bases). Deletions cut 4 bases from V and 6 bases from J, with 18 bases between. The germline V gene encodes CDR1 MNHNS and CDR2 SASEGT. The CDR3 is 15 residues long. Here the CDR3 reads CASSASTGGISEAFF. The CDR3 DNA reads TGTGCCAGCAGTGCGTCGACAGGCGGCATCTCTGAAGCTTTCTTT.

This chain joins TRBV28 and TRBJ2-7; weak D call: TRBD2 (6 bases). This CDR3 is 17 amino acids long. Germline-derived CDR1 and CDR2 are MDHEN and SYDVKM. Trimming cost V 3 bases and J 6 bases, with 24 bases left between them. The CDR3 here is CASSFPPGAGSRGEQYF. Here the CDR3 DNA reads TGTGCCAGCAGTTTCCCCCCCGGGGCGGGGAGTCGGGGCGAGCAGTACTTC.

DNA for the CDR3: TGTGCCAGCAGCGTAGGGACAGGGGGAAATGAAAAACTGTTTTTT. It is translated as CASSVGTGGNEKLFF. The V and J genes are TRBV9 and TRBJ1-4, with 10 bases matching TRBD1. Trimming at V came to 0 bases and at J to 5 bases, leaving 1 base not matched to a gene. Germline V gene lookup returns CDR1 SGDLS and CDR2 YYNGEE. The CDR3 covers 15 residues.